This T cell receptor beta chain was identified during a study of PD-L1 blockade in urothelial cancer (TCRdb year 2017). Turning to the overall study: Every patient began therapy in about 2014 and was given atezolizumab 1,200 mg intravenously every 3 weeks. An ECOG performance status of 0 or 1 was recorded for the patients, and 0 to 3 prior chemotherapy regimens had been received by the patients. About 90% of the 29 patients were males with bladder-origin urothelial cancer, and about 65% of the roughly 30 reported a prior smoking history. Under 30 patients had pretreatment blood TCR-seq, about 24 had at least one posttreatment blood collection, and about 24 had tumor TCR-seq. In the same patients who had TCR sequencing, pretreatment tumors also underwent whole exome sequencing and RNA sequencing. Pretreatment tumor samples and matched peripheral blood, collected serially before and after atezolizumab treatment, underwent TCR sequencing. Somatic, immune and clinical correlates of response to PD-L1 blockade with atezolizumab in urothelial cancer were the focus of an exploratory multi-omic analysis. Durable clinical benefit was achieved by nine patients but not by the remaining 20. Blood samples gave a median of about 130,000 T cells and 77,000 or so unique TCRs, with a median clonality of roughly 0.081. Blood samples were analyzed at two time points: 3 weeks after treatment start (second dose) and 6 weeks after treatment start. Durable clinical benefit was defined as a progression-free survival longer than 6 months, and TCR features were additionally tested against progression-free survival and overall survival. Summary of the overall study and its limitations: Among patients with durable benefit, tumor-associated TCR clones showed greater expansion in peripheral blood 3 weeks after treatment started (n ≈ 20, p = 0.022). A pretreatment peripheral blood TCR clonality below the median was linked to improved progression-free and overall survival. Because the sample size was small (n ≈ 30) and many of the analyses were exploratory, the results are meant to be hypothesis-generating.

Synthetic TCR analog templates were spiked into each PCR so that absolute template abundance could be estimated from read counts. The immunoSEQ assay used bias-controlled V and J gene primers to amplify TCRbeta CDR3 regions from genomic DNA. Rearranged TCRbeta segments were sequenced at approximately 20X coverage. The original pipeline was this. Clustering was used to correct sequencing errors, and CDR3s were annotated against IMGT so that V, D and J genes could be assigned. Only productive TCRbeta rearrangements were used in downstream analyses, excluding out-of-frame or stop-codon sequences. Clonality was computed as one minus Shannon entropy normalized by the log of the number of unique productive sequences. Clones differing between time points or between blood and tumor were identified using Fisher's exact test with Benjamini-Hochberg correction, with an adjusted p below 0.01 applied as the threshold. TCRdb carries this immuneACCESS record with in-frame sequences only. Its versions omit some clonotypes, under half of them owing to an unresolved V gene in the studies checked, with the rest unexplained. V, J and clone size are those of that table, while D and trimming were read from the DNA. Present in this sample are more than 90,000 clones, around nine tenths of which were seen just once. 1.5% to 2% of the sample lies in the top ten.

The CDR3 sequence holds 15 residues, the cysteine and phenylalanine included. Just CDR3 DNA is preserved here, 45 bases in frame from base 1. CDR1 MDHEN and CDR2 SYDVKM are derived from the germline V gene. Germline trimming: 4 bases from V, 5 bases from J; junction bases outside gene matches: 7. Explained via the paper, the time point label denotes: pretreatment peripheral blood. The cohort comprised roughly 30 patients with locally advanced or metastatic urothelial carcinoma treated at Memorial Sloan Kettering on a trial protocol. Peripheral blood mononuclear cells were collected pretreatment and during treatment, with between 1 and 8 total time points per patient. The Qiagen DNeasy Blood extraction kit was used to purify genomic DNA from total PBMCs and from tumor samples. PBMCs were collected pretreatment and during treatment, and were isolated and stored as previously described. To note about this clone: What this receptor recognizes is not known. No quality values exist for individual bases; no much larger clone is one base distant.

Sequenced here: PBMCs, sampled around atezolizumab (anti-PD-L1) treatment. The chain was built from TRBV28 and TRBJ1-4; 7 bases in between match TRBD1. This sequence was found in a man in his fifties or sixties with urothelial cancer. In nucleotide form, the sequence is TGTGCCAGCAGTTCTGGGGGACAGTCCAATGAAAAACTGTTTTTT. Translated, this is CASSSGGQSNEKLFF.